The clone carrying this TCR beta chain was detected once. Its target is not known. A read error may explain this, as a much larger clone is one base away. TCR beta CDR3 regions were amplified from RNA transcripts. With the HTBI primer set, the TCR CDR3 went through a first round of RT-PCR. TCRdb analysed the multiplex PCR reads with MiXCR anew, one entry per CDR3 protein. The table has around 800,000 distinct CDR3 sequences, 38% seen once; the top ten hold roughly 8.3%. The CDR3 covers 15 residues. The germline V gene has CDR1 LNHDA and CDR2 SQIVND (reference sequence). The germline V and J ends were trimmed by 7 bases and 2 bases, with 17 bases remaining between them. Clinical symptoms, serum thyroxine and TRAb, thyroid ultrasound and orbital computed tomography were used for the diagnoses. These data belong to a study of T cells in Graves' hyperthyroidism and ophthalmopathy. Findings and caveats of the study: Blood shared most expanded thyroid clonotypes above 0.001.

The sample was blood. The chain recombines TRBV19 with TRBJ1-1, with D possibly being TRBD1 (6 bases). This clonotype was sampled from a man between 18 and 35 years old with Graves' hyperthyroidism. The CDR3 sequence: CASNLGTQRNTEAFF. CDR3 in DNA: TGTGCCAGTAACCTAGGGACACAACGTAACACTGAAGCTTTCTTT.